This paragraph reports one TCR beta chain. Its antigen is currently not known. No base qualities exist here, and no much larger clone lies one base off it. Each donor gave one peripheral blood draw, approximately 120 mL on average, collected into heparinised tubes. A BD FACSAria II was used to sort naive, central memory, regulatory and stem cell-like memory CD4+ T cells with a panel that included CD45RO, CCR7, CD25, CD127, CD95 and CD27. Every sorted population had a purity above 95%. PBMCs were isolated right away by Lymphoprep density gradient centrifugation and were stained directly, without culture. To minimize batch effects, samples were stained and sorted in pairs, one healthy donor with one patient per experiment. The CDR3 sequence holds 10 residues, the cysteine and phenylalanine included. The CDR3 DNA has 30 bases and is translated from base 1. V sheds 10 bases and J sheds 8 bases, leaving 11 bases between their ends. The germline V gene gives CDR1 as ENHRY and CDR2 as SYGVKD.

This sample is drawn from a study of beta chain features in type 1 diabetes (dated by TCRdb to about 2018). Background on the whole study: Mean age, gender distribution, total cell number and subset yield were not different between patients and healthy donors. A total of around 110,000,000 sorted cells were examined across all samples, and RNA yield correlated strongly with the number of cells per subset. In the study, recently diagnosed type 1 diabetes patients and matched healthy donors were compared on the TCRB repertoires of their sorted circulating CD4+ T cell subsets. Naive and central memory subsets were obtained from all 28 donors, but regulatory and stem cell-like memory subsets were isolated from only 8 patients and roughly eight healthy donors.

The investigation overall reported the following: The naive, central memory and regulatory TCRB repertoires appeared to resemble one another more closely among patients than among healthy donors. Shorter templates might be favored by PCR, yet because patient and control samples were amplified and corrected together, any such skew would affect both groups equally. Sequencing cDNA rather than genomic DNA could over-represent highly expressing activated cells, although activation and CD3 levels did not differ between groups. In all four CD4+ subsets, TCRB CDR3 length was moderately but significantly shorter in type 1 diabetes patients. HLA sub-analyses involved small numbers of individuals, so any influence of HLA type on TCRB rearrangement remained unresolved. At VDJ recombination sites, type 1 diabetes patients had fewer insertions and more deleted nucleotides, which implies abnormalities in thymic rearrangement.

The entire amount of isolated RNA was reverse transcribed using the High Capacity cDNA Reverse Transcription Kit, so the sequenced TCRB transcripts were expressed ones. Deep immunoSEQ sequencing was performed on naive, central memory and regulatory T cell samples, with an average of roughly 3.5 million total reads per sample. After sorted cells were lysed in RLT buffer, RNA was extracted with DNase-treated RNeasy Micro or Mini kits, with the choice depending on cell number. Each cell subset was processed separately to prevent cross-contamination, with patient and healthy donor samples processed together. The immunoSEQ multiplex PCR was used to amplify TCRB sequences from cDNA, generating 87-bp fragments that spanned the CDR3 region. Amplicons were sequenced on the Illumina HiSeq platform. As for how the authors treated the data: Synthetic template baselines were used to correct PCR bias computationally, reads within Hamming distance 2 were collapsed together, and singletons that could not be merged were discarded. Reads were aligned against IMGT so that V, D and J genes, CDR3 length and insertions or deletions at six rearrangement sites could be assigned. Within each subset, clonotype counts were normalized to the number of sorted cells before true diversity and Gini coefficients were calculated with the tcR R package. The overlap coefficient, calculated on TCRB nucleotide sequences, was used to measure repertoire sharing. TCRdb took this table from immuneACCESS and kept in-frame rearrangements with V and J called. Such tables lack part of the clones; where checked against another copy, unresolved V genes explain under half of the gap, and the rest is unexplained. V, J and clone size reflect that table, while D and trimming were determined from the DNA. The sample table holds 300,000 to 400,000 clones, of which 9.5% to 10% were seen once. About 0.6% of the sample goes to the ten largest clones.

This receptor was identified in a young man with type 1 diabetes. Sequencing was carried out using central memory CD4+ T cells from blood. The V and J genes are TRBV10-3 and TRBJ1-2; the D segment cannot be called with confidence. The DNA sequence is as follows: TGTGCCACGAGGGAGAGGGGCTACACCTTC. This encodes CATRERGYTF.